The 3 T cell receptor beta chains listed next were all sequenced from one sample in a study of T cell repertoires in cytomegalovirus infection. Each CDR3 protein gets one entry after TCRdb re-called the reads with MiXCR. The data hold approximately 550,000 distinct CDR3 sequences, with 16% observed a single time. The specimen sequenced was CD8+ T cells from PBMCs. These receptors were collected from a human donor in good health (CMV status not recorded). Some clones in this sample may be carry-over from other donors' samples.

This clonotype came up many times. V usage is TRBV7-9 and J usage is TRBJ2-2, with D possibly TRBD1 on 5 matching bases. Trimming removed 5 bases at V and 4 bases at J, with 11 bases between. The CDR3 runs 14 residues. Germline CDR1 SEHNR, CDR2 FQNEAQ (reference sequence). The DNA for the CDR3 is TGTGCCAGCAGCGATTCCAGGGTCACCGGGGAGCTGTTTTTT. Translated, it gives CASSDSRVTGELFF.

For this clonotype: At one end, the junction sequence differs from germline, possibly due to a read error. V and J are TRBV11-2 and TRBJ2-7, with D possibly being TRBD1 (5 bases). The CDR3 contains 14 residues. Germline V gene lookup returns CDR1 SGHAT and CDR2 FQNNGV. CDR3 coding DNA: TGTGCCGGCAGTCTCAGGGTAAGCTCCTACGAGCAGTACTTC. Translated: CAGSLRVSSYEQYF.

Only a few counts were recorded for this clonotype. The rearrangement joins TRBV12-5 to TRBJ2-5; 7 nucleotides align to TRBD2. The CDR3 loop spans 16 amino acids. Per the germline V gene, CDR1 is LGHNT and CDR2 is FRNRAP. V gave up 6 bases and J gave up 2 bases; unmatched junction bases: 12. DNA for the CDR3: TGTGCTAGTGGCTCCCTGGTAGCGGGTGTTCAAGAGACCCAGTACTTC. Its translation is CASGSLVAGVQETQYF.